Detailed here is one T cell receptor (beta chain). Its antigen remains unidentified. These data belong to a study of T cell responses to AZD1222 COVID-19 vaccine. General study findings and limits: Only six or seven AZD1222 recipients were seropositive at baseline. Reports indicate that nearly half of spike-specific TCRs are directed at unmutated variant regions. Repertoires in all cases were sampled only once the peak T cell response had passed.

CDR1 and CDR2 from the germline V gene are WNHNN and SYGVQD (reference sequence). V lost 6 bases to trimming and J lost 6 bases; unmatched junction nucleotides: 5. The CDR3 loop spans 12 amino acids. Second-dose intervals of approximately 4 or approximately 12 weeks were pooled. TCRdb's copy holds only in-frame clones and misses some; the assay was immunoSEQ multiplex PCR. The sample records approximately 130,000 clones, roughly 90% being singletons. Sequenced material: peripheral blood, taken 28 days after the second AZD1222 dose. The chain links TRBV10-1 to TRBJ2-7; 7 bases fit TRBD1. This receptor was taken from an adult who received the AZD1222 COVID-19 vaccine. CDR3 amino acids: CASSTGAGEQYF. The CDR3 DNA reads TGCGCCAGCAGCACAGGGGCAGGCGAGCAGTACTTC.